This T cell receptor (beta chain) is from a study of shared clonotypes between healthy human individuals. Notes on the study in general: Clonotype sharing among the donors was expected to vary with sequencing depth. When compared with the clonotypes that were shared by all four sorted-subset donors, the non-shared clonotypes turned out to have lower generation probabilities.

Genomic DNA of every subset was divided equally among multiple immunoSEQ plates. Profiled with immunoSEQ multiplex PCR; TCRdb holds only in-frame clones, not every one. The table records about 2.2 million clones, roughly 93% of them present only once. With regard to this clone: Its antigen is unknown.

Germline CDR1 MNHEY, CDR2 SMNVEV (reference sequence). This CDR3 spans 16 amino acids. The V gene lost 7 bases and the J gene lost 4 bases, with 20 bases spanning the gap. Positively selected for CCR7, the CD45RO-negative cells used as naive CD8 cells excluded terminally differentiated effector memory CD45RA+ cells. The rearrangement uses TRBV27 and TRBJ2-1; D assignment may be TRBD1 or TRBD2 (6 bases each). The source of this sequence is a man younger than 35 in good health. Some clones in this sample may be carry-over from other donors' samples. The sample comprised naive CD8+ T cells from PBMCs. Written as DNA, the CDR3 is TGTGCCAGCACCCTAGGTCCGGGGGCGAATTACAATGAGCAGTTCTTC. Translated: CASTLGPGANYNEQFF.